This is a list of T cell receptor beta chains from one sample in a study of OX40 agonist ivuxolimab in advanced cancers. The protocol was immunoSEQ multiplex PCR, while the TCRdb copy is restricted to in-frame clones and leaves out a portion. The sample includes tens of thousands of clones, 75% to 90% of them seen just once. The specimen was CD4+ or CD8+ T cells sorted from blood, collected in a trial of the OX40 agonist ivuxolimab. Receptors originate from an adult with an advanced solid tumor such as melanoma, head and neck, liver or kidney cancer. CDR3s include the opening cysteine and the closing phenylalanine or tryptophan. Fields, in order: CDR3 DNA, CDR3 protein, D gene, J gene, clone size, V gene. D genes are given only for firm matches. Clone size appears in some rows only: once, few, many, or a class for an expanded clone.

TGTGCCACCAGCAGAGAACTAGCGGGAGGAGGGCAAGAGACCCAGTACTTC,CATSRELAGGGQETQYF,TRBD2,TRBJ2-5,-,TRBV15
TGTGCCAGCAGCTCGACTAGCGGGAGTTTGGACGAGCAGTACTTC,CASSSTSGSLDEQYF,TRBD2,TRBJ2-7,-,TRBV7-6
TGCAGCGTCGTAACTAGCGGGAGGGCCGTTTCCTACAATGAGCAGTTCTTC,CSVVTSGRAVSYNEQFF,TRBD2,TRBJ2-1,-,TRBV29-1
TGTGCCAGCAGCTTGTGGACGGATTACGAGCAGTACTTC,CASSLWTDYEQYF,-,TRBJ2-7,once,TRBV5-6
TGTGCCGCGGGTTCCAGGGACTACGAGCAGTACTTC,CAAGSRDYEQYF,-,TRBJ2-7,-,TRBV7-9
TGTGCCAGCAGCGATCCGGGACCGACTAGTGGGGGGCAGTACTTC,CASSDPGPTSGGQYF,-,TRBJ2-7,-,TRBV7-6
TGCGCCAGCAGCCAAAACGCCGCGCAGTACGAGCAGTACTTC,CASSQNAAQYEQYF,-,TRBJ2-7,-,TRBV4-1
TGCAGCGCTACCCGACAGGGTAATTCGAGGATGAATGAAAAACTGTTTTTT,CSATRQGNSRMNEKLFF,TRBD1,TRBJ1-4,-,TRBV29-1
TGTGCCAGCAGCGTAGCGAGTTTAACCTACAATGAGCAGTTCTTC,CASSVASLTYNEQFF,-,TRBJ2-1,-,TRBV9
TGTGCTAGTGGTTTGGGGCTAGGGACTAGCGGGGGGAGCTCCTACAATGAGCAGTTCTTC,CASGLGLGTSGGSSYNEQFF,TRBD2,TRBJ2-1,few,TRBV12-5
TGTGCCTCACACGAGAACACTGAAGCTTTCTTT,CASHENTEAFF,-,TRBJ1-1,-,TRBV30
TGTGCCAGCATGATCGGAGCGGCCCTGTCGTACGAGCAGTACTTC,CASMIGAALSYEQYF,-,TRBJ2-7,-,TRBV28
TGTGCCAGCAGTCCTTCACGGGACAGGGGGACTAGCGGGGTCCTAGCCAAAAACATTCAGTACTTC,CASSPSRDRGTSGVLAKNIQYF,TRBD2,TRBJ2-4,-,TRBV2
TGTGCCAGCAGTTTCGAGGGACTAGCGGGAGCTATCACCGGGGAGCTGTTTTTT,CASSFEGLAGAITGELFF,TRBD2,TRBJ2-2,few,TRBV28
TGTGCCAGCAGCCAATCATTTCGGGGGAAAGCTAACTATGGCTACACCTTC,CASSQSFRGKANYGYTF,-,TRBJ1-2,-,TRBV7-9